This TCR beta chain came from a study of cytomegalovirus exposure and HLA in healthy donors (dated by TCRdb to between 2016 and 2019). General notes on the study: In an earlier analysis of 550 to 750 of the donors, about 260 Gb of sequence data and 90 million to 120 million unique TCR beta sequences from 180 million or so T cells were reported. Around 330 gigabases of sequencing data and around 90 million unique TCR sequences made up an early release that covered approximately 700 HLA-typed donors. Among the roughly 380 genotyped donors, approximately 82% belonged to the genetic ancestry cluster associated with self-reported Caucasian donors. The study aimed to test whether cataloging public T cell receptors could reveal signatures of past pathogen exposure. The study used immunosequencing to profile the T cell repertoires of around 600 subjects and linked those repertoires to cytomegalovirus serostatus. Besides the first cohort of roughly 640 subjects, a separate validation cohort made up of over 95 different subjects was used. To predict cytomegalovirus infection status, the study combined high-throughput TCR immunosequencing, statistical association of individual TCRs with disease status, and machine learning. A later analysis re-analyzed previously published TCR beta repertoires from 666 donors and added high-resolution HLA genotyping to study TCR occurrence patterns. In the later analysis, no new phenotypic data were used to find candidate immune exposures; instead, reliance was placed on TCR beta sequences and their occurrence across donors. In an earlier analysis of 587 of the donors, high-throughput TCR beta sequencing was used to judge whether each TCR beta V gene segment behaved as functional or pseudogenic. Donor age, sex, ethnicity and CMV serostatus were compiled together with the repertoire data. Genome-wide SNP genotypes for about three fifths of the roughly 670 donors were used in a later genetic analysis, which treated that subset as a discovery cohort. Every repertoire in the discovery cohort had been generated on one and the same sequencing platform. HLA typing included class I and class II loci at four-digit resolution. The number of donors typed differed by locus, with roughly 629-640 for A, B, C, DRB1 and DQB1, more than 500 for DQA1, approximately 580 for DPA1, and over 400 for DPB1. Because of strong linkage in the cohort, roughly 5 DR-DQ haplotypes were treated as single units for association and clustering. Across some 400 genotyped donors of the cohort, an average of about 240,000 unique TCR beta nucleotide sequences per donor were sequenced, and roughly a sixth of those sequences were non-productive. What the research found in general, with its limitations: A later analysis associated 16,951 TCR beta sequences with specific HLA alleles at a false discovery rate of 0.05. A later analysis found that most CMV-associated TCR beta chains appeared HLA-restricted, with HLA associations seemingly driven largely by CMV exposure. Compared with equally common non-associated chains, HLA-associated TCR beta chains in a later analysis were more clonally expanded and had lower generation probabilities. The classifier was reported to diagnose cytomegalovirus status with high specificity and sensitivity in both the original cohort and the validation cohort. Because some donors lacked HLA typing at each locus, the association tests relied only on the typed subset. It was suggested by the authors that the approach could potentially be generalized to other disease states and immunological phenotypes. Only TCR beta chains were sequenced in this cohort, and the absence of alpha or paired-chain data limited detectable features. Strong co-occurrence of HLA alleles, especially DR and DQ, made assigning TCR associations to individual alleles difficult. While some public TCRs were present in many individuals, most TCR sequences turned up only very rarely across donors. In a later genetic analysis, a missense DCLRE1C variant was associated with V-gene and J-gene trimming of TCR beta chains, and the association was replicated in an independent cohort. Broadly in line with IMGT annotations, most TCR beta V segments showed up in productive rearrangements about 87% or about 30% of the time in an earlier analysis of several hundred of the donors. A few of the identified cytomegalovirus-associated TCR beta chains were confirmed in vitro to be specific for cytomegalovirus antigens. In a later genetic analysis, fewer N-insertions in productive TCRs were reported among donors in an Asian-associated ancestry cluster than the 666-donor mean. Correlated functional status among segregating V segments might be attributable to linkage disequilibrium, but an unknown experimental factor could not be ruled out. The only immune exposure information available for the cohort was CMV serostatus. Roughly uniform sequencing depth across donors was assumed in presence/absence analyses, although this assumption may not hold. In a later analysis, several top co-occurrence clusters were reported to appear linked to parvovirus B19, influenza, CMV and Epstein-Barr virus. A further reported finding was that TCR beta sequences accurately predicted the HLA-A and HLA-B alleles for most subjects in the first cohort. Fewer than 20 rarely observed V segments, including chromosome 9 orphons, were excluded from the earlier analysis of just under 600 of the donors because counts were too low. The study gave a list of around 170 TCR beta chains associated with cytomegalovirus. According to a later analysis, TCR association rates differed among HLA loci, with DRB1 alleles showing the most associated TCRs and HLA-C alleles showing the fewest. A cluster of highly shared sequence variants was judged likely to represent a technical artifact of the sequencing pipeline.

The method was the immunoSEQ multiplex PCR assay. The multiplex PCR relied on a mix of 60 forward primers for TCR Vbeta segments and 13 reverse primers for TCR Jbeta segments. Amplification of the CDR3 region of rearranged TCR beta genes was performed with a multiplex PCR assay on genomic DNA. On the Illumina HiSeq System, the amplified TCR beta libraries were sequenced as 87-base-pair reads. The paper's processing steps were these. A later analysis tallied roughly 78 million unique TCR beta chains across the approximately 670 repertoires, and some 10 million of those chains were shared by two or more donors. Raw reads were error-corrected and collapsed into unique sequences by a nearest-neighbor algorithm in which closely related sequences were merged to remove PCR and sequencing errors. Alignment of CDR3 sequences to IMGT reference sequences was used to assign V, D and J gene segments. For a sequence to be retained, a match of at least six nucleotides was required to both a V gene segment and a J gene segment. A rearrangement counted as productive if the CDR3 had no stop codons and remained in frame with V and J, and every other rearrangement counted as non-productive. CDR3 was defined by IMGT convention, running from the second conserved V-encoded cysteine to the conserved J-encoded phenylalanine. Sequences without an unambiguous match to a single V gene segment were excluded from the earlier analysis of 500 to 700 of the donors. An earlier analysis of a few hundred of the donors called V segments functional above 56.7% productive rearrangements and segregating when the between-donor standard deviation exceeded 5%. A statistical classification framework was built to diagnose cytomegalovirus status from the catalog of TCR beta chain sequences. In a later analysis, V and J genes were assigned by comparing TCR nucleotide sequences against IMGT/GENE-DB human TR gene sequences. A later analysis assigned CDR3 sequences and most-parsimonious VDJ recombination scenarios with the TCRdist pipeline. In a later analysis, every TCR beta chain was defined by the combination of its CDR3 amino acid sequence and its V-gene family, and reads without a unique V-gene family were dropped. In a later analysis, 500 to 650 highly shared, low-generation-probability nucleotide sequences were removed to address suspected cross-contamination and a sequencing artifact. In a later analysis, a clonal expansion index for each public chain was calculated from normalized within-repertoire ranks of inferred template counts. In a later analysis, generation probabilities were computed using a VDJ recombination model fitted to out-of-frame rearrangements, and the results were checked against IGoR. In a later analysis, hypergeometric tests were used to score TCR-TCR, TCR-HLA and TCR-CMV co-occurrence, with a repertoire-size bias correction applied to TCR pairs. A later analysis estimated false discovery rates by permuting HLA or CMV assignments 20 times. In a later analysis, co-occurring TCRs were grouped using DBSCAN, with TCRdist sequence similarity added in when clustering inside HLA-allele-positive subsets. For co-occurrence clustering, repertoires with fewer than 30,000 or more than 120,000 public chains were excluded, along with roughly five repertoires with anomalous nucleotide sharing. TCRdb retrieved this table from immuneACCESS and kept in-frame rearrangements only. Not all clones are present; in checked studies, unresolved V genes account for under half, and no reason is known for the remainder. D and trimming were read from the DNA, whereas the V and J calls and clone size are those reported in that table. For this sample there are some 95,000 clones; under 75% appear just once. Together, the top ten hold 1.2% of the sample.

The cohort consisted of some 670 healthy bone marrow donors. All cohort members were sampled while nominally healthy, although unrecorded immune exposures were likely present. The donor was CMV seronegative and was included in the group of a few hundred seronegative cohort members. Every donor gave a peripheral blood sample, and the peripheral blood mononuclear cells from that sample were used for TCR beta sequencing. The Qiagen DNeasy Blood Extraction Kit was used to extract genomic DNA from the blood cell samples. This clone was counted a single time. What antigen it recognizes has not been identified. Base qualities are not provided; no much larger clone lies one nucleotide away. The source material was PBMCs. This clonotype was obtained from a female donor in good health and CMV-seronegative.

The CDR3 in this case is CASSRGGQGGTDTQYF. DNA sequence: TGCGCCAGCAGCAGGGGGGGACAGGGTGGCACAGATACGCAGTATTTT. The chain is encoded by TRBV5-1 joined to TRBJ2-3, and 9 bases in between align with TRBD1. From cysteine to phenylalanine, the CDR3 is 16 amino acids long. The entry retains the CDR3 DNA only, 48 bases that are in frame from base 1. From the germline V gene, CDR1 is SGHRS and CDR2 is YFSETQ. Relative to germline, V is missing 4 bases and J is missing 1 base, with 7 bases of the junction outside any gene match.